The rows below give T cell receptor beta chains drawn from one sample of a study of shared clonotypes between healthy human individuals. The protocol was immunoSEQ multiplex PCR, while the TCRdb copy is restricted to in-frame clones and leaves out a portion. The sample includes over 100,000 clones, approximately 70% of them seen just once. The sequencing sample was made of memory CD8+ T cells sorted from blood. These receptors were taken from a woman younger than 45 in good health. Both conserved end residues are part of each CDR3. A D gene is named only where the DNA matches it firmly. Some rows mark clone size as missing; the rest say once, few, many or name a class of expanded clone.

V	size	D	J	DNA	CDR3
TRBV23-1	.	TRBD2	TRBJ2-2	TGCGCCAGCAGCTTTGGACTAGCCCGAAGAAGACCCGGGGAGCTGTTTTTT	CASSFGLARRRPGELFF
TRBV5-4	.	TRBD1	TRBJ2-7	TGTGCCAGCAGCACCCTGGACAGGGGGGCGAAATCCTACGAGCAGTACTTC	CASSTLDRGAKSYEQYF
TRBV28	once	.	TRBJ2-7	TGTGCCAGCAGTCCCTTGGACATTTTCTACGAGCAGTACTTC	CASSPLDIFYEQYF
TRBV5-1	.	.	TRBJ1-2	TGCGCCAGCAGCTTGGCGGCAGCCTATGGCTACACCTTC	CASSLAAAYGYTF
TRBV19	.	.	TRBJ1-1	TGTGCCAGTAGTATCGAGGTGGCCAACCCCAAATGGCACACTGAAGCTTTCTTT	CASSIEVANPKWHTEAFF
TRBV7-4	.	TRBD1	TRBJ2-7	TGTGCCAGCAGTCTCACACAGGGGGCTGACGAGCAGTACTTC	CASSLTQGADEQYF
TRBV28	few	TRBD1	TRBJ2-1	TGTGCCAGCAGTCAGACAGGGGAGCCCTACAATGAGCAGTTCTTC	CASSQTGEPYNEQFF
TRBV13	.	.	TRBJ1-5	TGTGCCAGCAGCTTTGGAGCCAAAGATCAGCCCCAGCATTTT	CASSFGAKDQPQHF
TRBV4-1	many	TRBD1	TRBJ2-7	TGCGCCAGCAGCCATGGACAGGGGGAGGGTTACGAGCAGTACTTC	CASSHGQGEGYEQYF
TRBV9	.	TRBD2	TRBJ2-5	TGTGCCAGCAGCATTAGCGGGCAAGAGACCCAGTACTTC	CASSISGQETQYF
TRBV30	few	.	TRBJ1-2	TGTGCCTGGAAACGGACAGAGAACTATGGCTACACCTTC	CAWKRTENYGYTF
TRBV27	.	.	TRBJ2-2	TGTGCCAGCAGTCTAGGGACACCGAACACCGGGGAGCTGTTTTTT	CASSLGTPNTGELFF
TRBV11-2	.	.	TRBJ2-7	TGTGCCAGCAGCTTCCAAAGAGACTCCTACGAGCAGTACTTC	CASSFQRDSYEQYF
TRBV15	few	.	TRBJ1-4	TGTGCCACCTCCCACCAGGATTATGAAAAACTGTTTTTT	CATSHQDYEKLFF
TRBV29-1	.	TRBD1	TRBJ1-1	TGCAGCGTTGAAGGGGAACAGGGGAGTAGCACTGAAGCTTTCTTT	CSVEGEQGSSTEAFF
TRBV9	few	TRBD2	TRBJ2-5	TGTGCCAGCAGTATGGGGGGGACCCAAGAGACCCAGTACTTC	CASSMGGTQETQYF
TRBV27	many	TRBD2	TRBJ2-7	TGTGCCAGCAGTCGGACTAGCGGGAGCTGGAACTACGAGCAGTACTTC	CASSRTSGSWNYEQYF
TRBV18	.	.	TRBJ2-3	TGTGCCAGCTCACCTCCGAGGACAGCGGCAGATACGCAGTATTTT	CASSPPRTAADTQYF
TRBV14	.	.	TRBJ2-1	TGTGCCAGCAGCCAGGGACCAAAGCAGTTCTTC	CASSQGPKQFF
TRBV11-2	few	.	TRBJ2-1	TGTGCCAGCAGCTTAGGCGGAAATTCCTACAATGAGCAGTTCTTC	CASSLGGNSYNEQFF
TRBV19	.	TRBD2	TRBJ2-1	TGTGCCAGTACTAGCGGGAGGTTACCTTACAATGAGCAGTTCTTC	CASTSGRLPYNEQFF
TRBV7-9	.	.	TRBJ2-1	TGTGCCAGCAGCCTTAGTAATGAGCAGTTCTTC	CASSLSNEQFF
TRBV15	.	.	TRBJ2-3	TGTGCCACAAACCTGGACAGCACAGATACGCAGTATTTT	CATNLDSTDTQYF
TRBV7-6	few	.	TRBJ2-1	TGTGCCAGCAGCCCATCCACAGGGCAAGCCTACAATGAGCAGTTCTTC	CASSPSTGQAYNEQFF
TRBV4-1	.	TRBD2	TRBJ2-7	TGCGCCAGCAGCCAAAGGAGCGGGGGATACTACGAGCAGTACTTC	CASSQRSGGYYEQYF
TRBV2	.	.	TRBJ1-5	TGTGCCAGCAGTCGACTTCAGGGGAATCAGCCCCAGCATTTT	CASSRLQGNQPQHF
TRBV5-5	.	.	TRBJ2-7	TGTGCCAGCGCACCTCACGAACCTTACGAGCAGTACTTC	CASAPHEPYEQYF
TRBV5-1	.	.	TRBJ2-3	TGCGCCAGCAGCTTGTTCGGGAGAACTACAGATACGCAGTATTTT	CASSLFGRTTDTQYF
TRBV27	.	.	TRBJ1-1	TGTGCCAGCAGTTTTAGAGGGACTGAAGCTTTCTTT	CASSFRGTEAFF
TRBV10-1	many	TRBD2	TRBJ2-7	TGCGCCAGCAGTCCGGGACTAGCGGGGGCAACCTACGAGCAGTACTTC	CASSPGLAGATYEQYF
TRBV4-1	.	.	TRBJ2-7	TGCGCCAGCAGCCAAGGGAGGTTGGGAACCTACGAGCAGTACTTC	CASSQGRLGTYEQYF
TRBV28	.	TRBD2	TRBJ2-2	TGTGCCAGCAGTTTCCCAATCGACCCTGGACTAGCGTCCGGCGGGGAGCTGTTTTTT	CASSFPIDPGLASGGELFF
TRBV6-5	.	.	TRBJ1-4	TGTGCCAGCAGAGACAGGAATGAAAAACTGTTTTTT	CASRDRNEKLFF
TRBV6-4	.	.	TRBJ2-6	TGTGCCAGCAGTGAGGGGGGAACGGGGGCCAACGTCCTGACTTTC	CASSEGGTGANVLTF
TRBV4-1	few	.	TRBJ1-2	TGCGCCAGCAGCCAAGATCCGGGTTATGGCTACACCTTC	CASSQDPGYGYTF
TRBV19	.	TRBD2	TRBJ2-2	TGTGCCAGTACCCCCTGGGGGACGCGGACTAGCGGGATTGGCACCGGGGAGCTGTTTTTT	CASTPWGTRTSGIGTGELFF
TRBV4-1	few	.	TRBJ2-2	TGCGCCAGCAGCCGGGGGCCCAACACCGGGGAGCTGTTTTTT	CASSRGPNTGELFF
TRBV7-9	.	.	TRBJ1-1	TGTGCCAGCAGCCCCTATGGGGGGATGAACACTGAAGCTTTCTTT	CASSPYGGMNTEAFF
TRBV7-9	.	.	TRBJ2-3	TGTGCCAGCAGCCTAAGGAAGGCTGGAGCCGAGGGCACAGATACGCAGTATTTT	CASSLRKAGAEGTDTQYF
TRBV10-3	many	TRBD1	TRBJ1-1	TGTGCCATCAGTGAGACAGGGGAGAAGAACACTGAAGCTTTCTTT	CAISETGEKNTEAFF
TRBV28	.	.	TRBJ1-1	TGTGCCAGCACCTACGGGACGGGGAACACTGAAGCTTTCTTT	CASTYGTGNTEAFF
TRBV28	.	.	TRBJ2-2	TGTGCCAGCAGTTTCCATAACACCGGGGAGCTGTTTTTT	CASSFHNTGELFF
TRBV10-3	.	.	TRBJ1-2	TGTGCCATCAGTGAGCGGGGGGAGAACTATGGCTACACCTTC	CAISERGENYGYTF